A single sample is the source of the 27 T cell receptor beta chains below, sequenced in a study of shared clonotypes between healthy human individuals. TCRdb's copy holds only in-frame clones and misses some; the assay was immunoSEQ multiplex PCR. The data hold some 2.3 million clones, with approximately 95% observed a single time. The specimen sequenced was naive CD4+ T cells from PBMCs. Subset in this sample: CD45RA+ positively selected. These TCRs come from a man aged 18 to 29 in good health. Some clones in this sample may be carry-over from other donors' samples.

The chain is built from TRBV14 and TRBJ2-3; 13 bases fit TRBD2. Trimming took 4 bases from V and 1 from J; bases not matched to a gene: 5. In germline, CDR1 is SGHDN, CDR2 FVKESK. The CDR3 extends over 17 amino acids. The CDR3 DNA is TGTGCCAGCAGCCGGACTAGCGGGAGTTGGCGCACAGATACGCAGTATTTT. Encoded protein: CASSRTSGSWRTDTQYF.

V gene TRBV28 combines with J gene TRBJ1-4, with D tentatively TRBD1 (6 bases). The CDR3 consists of 14 residues. Germline V lookup: CDR1 MDHEN, CDR2 SYDVKM. V was cut by 5 bases and J by 8 bases, with 15 bases left in between. The CDR3 here is CASSATGLWEKLFF. CDR3 sequence (DNA): TGTGCCAGCAGTGCCACAGGGCTATGGGAAAAACTGTTTTTT.

The chain has TRBV10-1 and TRBJ2-2; no clear D gene. Per the germline V gene, CDR1 is WNHNN and CDR2 is SYGVQD (reference sequence). Trimming shortened V by 0 bases and J by 4 bases, and 3 bases separated the two germline ends. This CDR3 is 13 amino acids long. CDR3 amino acids: CASSESGTGELFF. CDR3 bases: TGCGCCAGCAGTGAGTCGGGCACCGGGGAGCTGTTTTTT.

The chain joins TRBV28 to TRBJ1-1; D ambiguous. Germline V gives CDR1 MDHEN, CDR2 SYDVKM. The CDR3 sequence is 12 residues long. V shed 11 bases and J shed 1 base, with 11 bases lying between them. CDR3 loop: CAALGRNTEAFF. In DNA form, the CDR3 reads TGTGCCGCCCTAGGTAGGAACACTGAAGCTTTCTTT. Based on the CDR3 plus reference TRBV28 and TRBJ1-1, the full variable domain is DVKVTQSSRYLVKRTGEKVFLECVQDMDHENMFWYRQDPGLGLRLIYFSYDVKMKEKGDIPEGYSVSREKKERFSLILESASTNQTSMYLCAALGRNTEAFFGQGTRLTVV.

The V call is TRBV14, the J call TRBJ2-1; either TRBD1 or TRBD2 may fit D (5 bases each). Germline V gene sequence: CDR1 SGHDN, CDR2 FVKESK. This CDR3 is 16 amino acids long. V gave up 1 base and J gave up 3 bases, with 13 bases separating them. The CDR3 nucleotides are TGTGCCAGCAGCCAAGTCTCGGGGCAGATCTACAATGAGCAGTTCTTC. Protein product: CASSQVSGQIYNEQFF. Together with reference TRBV14 and TRBJ2-1, the CDR3 gives the full variable domain: EAGVTQFPSHSVIEKGQTVTLRCDPISGHDNLYWYRRVMGKEIKFLLHFVKESKQDESGMPNNRFLAERTGGTYSTLKVQPAELEDSGVYFCASSQVSGQIYNEQFFGPGTRLTVL.

The J gene is TRBJ1-5, the V gene TRBV18; D perhaps matches TRBD1 (6 bases). V was shortened by 0 bases and J by 6 bases, with 18 bases between the two germline ends. This CDR3 has 17 residues. The germline V gene has CDR1 KGHSH and CDR2 LQKENI. The CDR3 is CASSPPGTGQSSQPQHF. The CDR3 coding sequence is TGTGCCAGCTCACCACCCGGAACAGGGCAGTCGAGTCAGCCCCAGCATTTT.

This clone was counted a few times. The sample holds other DNA sequences that translate to the same CDR3. The chain recombines TRBV11-1 with TRBJ1-2; 7 bases map to TRBD1. The CDR3 length is 13 residues. Germline-derived CDR1 and CDR2 are SGHAT and FQDESV (reference sequence). The ends lost 5 bases at V and 8 bases at J; junction bases unmatched: 8. This chain's CDR3 is CASSLGQAYGYTF. The CDR3, as DNA: TGTGCCAGCAGCCTCGGACAGGCCTACGGCTACACCTTC. Variable domain in full (rest from reference TRBV11-1 and TRBJ1-2): EAEVAQSPRYKITEKSQAVAFWCDPISGHATLYWYRQILGQGPELLVQFQDESVVDDSQLPKDRFSAERLKGVDSTLKIQPAELGDSAMYLCASSLGQAYGYTFGSGTRLTVV.

V gene TRBV27 combines with J gene TRBJ2-7, with D perhaps being TRBD1 or TRBD2 (5 bases each). Germline V gives CDR1 MNHEY, CDR2 SMNVEV (reference sequence). Trimming took off 7 bases at V and 0 bases at J, with 13 bases between the two ends. The CDR3 is 14 amino acids. CDR3 amino acids: CASKGKGSSYEQYF. DNA for the CDR3: TGTGCCAGCAAGGGAAAGGGGAGCTCCTACGAGCAGTACTTC.

The chain combines TRBV14 with TRBJ2-5; TRBD2 might be the D (5 bases). The CDR3 extends over 16 amino acids. Germline V gives CDR1 SGHDN, CDR2 FVKESK. The V end lost 3 bases, the J end lost 1 base, and 15 bases lay between the germline ends. For the CDR3, the DNA is TGTGCCAGCAGCCACCGGACTGTATCAAGCCAAGAGACCCAGTACTTC. This encodes CASSHRTVSSQETQYF.

This chain links TRBV4-2 with TRBJ2-3; no firm D call. This CDR3 has 14 amino acids. Trimming shortened V by 0 bases and J by 6 bases, and 10 bases separated the two germline ends. Germline V lookup: CDR1 LGHNA, CDR2 YNFKEQ. CDR3 loop: CASSQELVGDTQYF. In DNA form, the CDR3 reads TGTGCCAGCAGCCAAGAGTTGGTGGGCGATACGCAGTATTTT.

The J gene is TRBJ1-1, the V gene TRBV7-9; D is perhaps TRBD1 (6 bases). This CDR3 has 13 amino acids. CDR1 and CDR2 from the germline V gene are SEHNR and FQNEAQ (reference sequence). V lost 2 bases and J lost 6, with 10 bases in between. In nucleotides, the CDR3 is TGTGCCAGCAGCTTACGGGGGCCCTCTGAAGCTTTCTTT. It yields the protein CASSLRGPSEAFF.

V is TRBV6-6 and J is TRBJ1-3; D uncertain. This CDR3 spans 16 amino acids. Germline V gives CDR1 MNHNY, CDR2 SVGAGI (reference sequence). V dropped 6 bases and J dropped 3 bases, with 18 bases sitting between them. Written as DNA, the CDR3 is TGTGCCAGCAGCCCCACGGGGTGGGTTGGTGGAAACACCATATATTTT. It is translated as CASSPTGWVGGNTIYF.

CDR3 in DNA: TGCAGCGCCGGGGACAGGGTAGACTATGGCTACACCTTC. Translated: CSAGDRVDYGYTF. This chain connects TRBV29-1 to TRBJ1-2; 9 positions match TRBD1. The CDR3 has 13 amino acids. The trim removed 7 bases at V and 3 bases at J, leaving 6 bases unmatched. In germline, CDR1 is SQVTM, CDR2 ANQGSEA.

This CDR3 reads CASSLARLAGGIVDEQFF. The CDR3 DNA reads TGTGCCAGCAGCTTAGCGAGACTAGCGGGAGGCATAGTCGATGAGCAGTTCTTC. J is TRBJ2-1 and V is TRBV7-9, with 13 positions matching TRBD2. The length of the CDR3 is 18 residues. The trim removed 0 bases at V and 8 bases at J, leaving 10 bases unmatched. Germline CDR1 and CDR2: SEHNR and FQNEAQ (reference sequence).

Comments on this clone: The same CDR3 is also encoded by other DNA sequences in this sample. The chain uses TRBV6-1 and TRBJ1-5; D remains unclear. V lost 3 bases to trimming and J lost 4 bases, with 10 bases between them. This CDR3 has 14 amino acids. Germline CDR1 is MNHNS and CDR2 is SASEGT. The CDR3: CASSEHSSNQPQHF. CDR3 nucleotides: TGTGCCAGCAGTGAGCACAGTTCAAATCAGCCCCAGCATTTT.

This chain links TRBV28 with TRBJ2-1, with D possibly matching TRBD1 (6 bases). CDR3 length equals 12 residues. The germline CDR1 and CDR2 sequences are MDHEN and SYDVKM. V was pared by 10 bases and J by 8 bases, with 15 bases between. CDR3 coding DNA: TGTGCCACCTCCCCGAGGGGGTATGAGCAGTTCTTC. Residues: CATSPRGYEQFF.

The rearrangement uses TRBV11-3 and TRBJ2-2; D is possibly TRBD1 (5 bases). Trimming left V 3 bases short and J 3 bases short, with 11 bases between. Germline V gene sequence: CDR1 SGHNT, CDR2 YENEEA. This CDR3 region has 15 residues. The CDR3 DNA follows: TGTGCCAGCAGCTTTGCCCTAGGGGACACCGGGGAGCTGTTTTTT. This translates into CASSFALGDTGELFF. Full variable domain (outside the CDR3, taken from reference TRBV11-3 and TRBJ2-2): EAGVVQSPRYKIIEKKQPVAFWCNPISGHNTLYWYLQNLGQGPELLIRYENEEAVDDSQLPKDRFSAERLKGVDSTLKIQPAELGDSAVYLCASSFALGDTGELFFGEGSRLTVL.

The chain uses TRBV10-3 and TRBJ1-4; no definite D call. CDR3 length equals 13 residues. In germline, CDR1 is ENHRY, CDR2 SYGVKD. V lost 7 bases, J lost 5 bases, and 11 bases lay in between. The chain's CDR3 is CAITAEINEKLFF. CDR3 sequence (DNA): TGTGCCATCACGGCAGAGATAAATGAAAAACTGTTTTTT.

This clone was recorded only once. V and J are TRBV5-1 and TRBJ2-7; D is unresolved. Germline CDR1 reads SGHRS; CDR2 reads YFSETQ. V was clipped by 2 bases and J by 2 bases, with 23 bases between them. This CDR3 is 18 amino acids long. The CDR3 bases are TGCGCCAGCAGCTTTATCCGCCCGCATACGATCTCCGCCTACGAGCAGTACTTC. Protein sequence: CASSFIRPHTISAYEQYF.

In this sample, this clone turned up once. The chain carries TRBV18 and TRBJ1-4, with 7 bases lining up with TRBD1. V shed 6 bases, J shed 10 bases, and the junction held 11 bases outside the gene matches. The CDR3 extends over 14 amino acids. Looked up from germline, CDR1 is KGHSH and CDR2 is LQKENI. The CDR3, as DNA: TGTGCCAGCTCCCAGGGGGTGCCGGTTGGAAAACTGTTTTTT. As protein: CASSQGVPVGKLFF.

The genes are TRBV11-2 and TRBJ1-3; 7 bases agree with TRBD1. The V gene end was trimmed by 6 bases and the J gene end by 4 bases; junction bases not matched to a gene: 9. Germline V gene data show CDR1 as SGHAT and CDR2 as FQNNGV. This CDR3 has 15 amino acids. As DNA, the CDR3 is TGTGCCAGCAGAAAGGCCGGGACAGAGGGAAACACCATATATTTT. This translates into CASRKAGTEGNTIYF.

J is TRBJ1-2 and V is TRBV28; TRBD1 aligns across 9 bases. Germline loops: CDR1 MDHEN, CDR2 SYDVKM. Germline trimming cut 2 bases from V and 7 bases from J; bases unmatched to any gene: 8. This CDR3 spans 15 amino acids. The CDR3, as DNA: TGTGCCAGCAGTTTACGGGGACAGGGCGCGACTGGCTACACCTTC. Protein product: CASSLRGQGATGYTF.

The J gene is TRBJ2-2, the V gene TRBV5-1; TRBD1 agrees at 8 bases. The germline gives CDR1 SGHRS, CDR2 YFSETQ. This CDR3 has 19 residues. V lost 3 bases to trimming and J lost 0 bases; unmatched junction nucleotides: 13. This CDR3 is CASSSLPGQAIANTGELFF. The CDR3 DNA is TGCGCCAGCAGCTCTCTACCGGGACAGGCTATCGCGAACACCGGGGAGCTGTTTTTT.

The CDR3 loop reads CASSWDRLNYGYTF. The CDR3 nucleotides are TGTGCCAGCAGCTGGGACAGGTTAAACTATGGCTACACCTTC. This chain links TRBV5-6 with TRBJ1-2, with 8 bases aligning to TRBD1. Germline CDR1 is SGHDT and CDR2 is YYEEEE. The CDR3 consists of 14 residues. The junction had 3 bases not matched to a gene; V was cut back by 3 bases and J by 2 bases.

The chain recombines TRBV10-1 with TRBJ2-7; 7 positions agree with TRBD1. CDR3 size: 15 residues. The germline CDR1 and CDR2 sequences are WNHNN and SYGVQD (reference sequence). The V gene end was trimmed by 2 bases and the J gene end by 6 bases; junction bases not matched to a gene: 10. This CDR3 reads CASSEGSGGRSEQYF. The CDR3 DNA follows: TGCGCCAGCAGTGAGGGGTCAGGGGGAAGGAGCGAGCAGTACTTC.

J is TRBJ2-5 and V is TRBV28, with no clear D. CDR3 length equals 15 residues. Between the trimmed V and J ends, which lost 5 bases and 5 bases, there was a span of 18 bases. CDR1 is MDHEN and CDR2 is SYDVKM in the germline V gene. In DNA, the CDR3 is TGTGCCAGCAGTCCCTCCGGACCACCACGGGAGACCCAGTACTTC. Translating gives CASSPSGPPRETQYF.

The chain combines TRBV5-1 with TRBJ2-1, with a weak D call TRBD2 (5 bases). The V end lost 5 bases, the J end lost 0 bases, and 9 bases lay between the germline ends. In germline, CDR1 is SGHRS, CDR2 YFSETQ. This CDR3 is 14 amino acids long. CDR3 amino acids: CASRREPSYNEQFF. DNA for the CDR3: TGCGCCAGCAGGAGGGAGCCCTCCTACAATGAGCAGTTCTTC.